This T cell receptor (beta chain) comes out of a study of response to subunit inactivated influenza vaccine. Findings and caveats of the study: Authors suggested few new T cells are recruited by each seasonal influenza vaccination.

With respect to this clonotype: The target antigen is unknown.

Via MiXCR, TCRdb re-called the RT-PCR reads, giving one row per CDR3 protein. This table holds a few hundred thousand distinct CDR3 sequences, 11% found once. Trimming pared 4 bases from V and 6 bases from J, leaving 12 bases between. This CDR3 has 13 residues. Germline assignment: CDR1 SGHDN and CDR2 FVKESK. The sample was PBMCs from blood, taken roughly 48 days after vaccination. The receptor comes from a middle-aged man who received an inactivated influenza vaccine. The chain links TRBV14 to TRBJ1-1; D is ambiguous. Here the CDR3 reads CASSRHRSSEAFF. CDR3 sequence (DNA): TGTGCCAGCAGCCGACACCGGTCCTCTGAAGCTTTCTTT.